The T cell receptor beta chain under discussion was sequenced for a study of OX40 agonist ivuxolimab in advanced cancers. About the research overall: The dose of intravenous ivuxolimab that patients received every 2 weeks ranged from 0.01 to 10 mg/kg.

Whole-study findings and limits: Compared with CD4+, CD8+ T cells on average had more expanded clones.

Per the germline V gene, CDR1 is GTSNPN and CDR2 is SVGIG (reference sequence). The CDR3 covers 15 residues. Trimming shortened V by 7 bases and J by 2 bases, and 18 bases separated the two germline ends. As concerns this clone: Its antigen is not known.

Method: immunoSEQ multiplex PCR; TCRdb's copy keeps in-frame clones and lacks some. The sample carries about 86,000 clones, roughly 89% recorded once. Source: CD4+ or CD8+ T cells sorted from blood, taken in a trial of the OX40 agonist ivuxolimab. The chain has TRBV30 and TRBJ2-1; D is perhaps TRBD2 (7 bases). This clonotype was sampled from an adult with an advanced solid tumor such as melanoma, head and neck, liver or kidney cancer. The CDR3 reads CASRKGGGAYNEQFF. CDR3 coding DNA: TGTGCCTCCCGGAAAGGGGGGGGCGCCTACAATGAGCAGTTCTTC.